These 10 T cell receptor beta chains share one sample of origin, sequenced in a study of shared clonotypes between healthy human individuals. As defined, naive CD8 cells were CD45RO-negative and positively selected for CCR7, with terminally differentiated effector memory CD45RA+ cells excluded. TCRdb's table, derived via immunoSEQ multiplex PCR, lists solely in-frame clones and lacks some. The data show about 2,100,000 clones, 90% to 95% seen once. The sequenced material came from naive CD8+ T cells from PBMCs. The receptor source for this set is a man younger than 35 in good health. Some clones in this sample may be carry-over from other donors' samples.

The chain carries TRBV9 and TRBJ2-1; 13 bases line up with TRBD2. The germline gives CDR1 SGDLS, CDR2 YYNGEE. The CDR3 extends over 16 amino acids. The junction had 6 bases not matched to a gene; V was cut back by 0 bases and J by 9 bases. The CDR3 nucleotides read TGTGCCAGCAGCGTAGGAGGGACTAGCGGGACTACTGAGCAGTTCTTC. Translated: CASSVGGTSGTTEQFF.

V and J are TRBV11-3 and TRBJ1-2, with a tentative D call TRBD1 (5 bases). Trimming removed 2 bases from V and 7 bases from J, with 8 bases in between. Germline CDR1 is SGHNT and CDR2 is YENEEA. This CDR3 has 12 amino acids. The CDR3 here is CASSLRGLGYTF. CDR3 DNA sequence: TGTGCCAGCAGCTTACGGGGCCTTGGCTACACCTTC.

This rearrangement joins TRBV10-1 to TRBJ2-7, with D possibly TRBD2 on 6 matching bases. The CDR3 sequence is 15 residues long. Germline values: CDR1 WNHNN, CDR2 SYGVQD (reference sequence). V lost 0 bases and J lost 3, with 12 bases in between. CDR3: CASSESAGRSYEQYF. The CDR3 DNA sequence: TGCGCCAGCAGTGAGTCGGCGGGACGCAGCTACGAGCAGTACTTC.

The chain uses TRBV6-5 and TRBJ2-7; tentatively, D is TRBD2 (5 bases). The V gene's germline CDR1 is MNHEY and CDR2 SVGAGI. The CDR3 consists of 12 residues. The germline V and J ends were trimmed by 9 bases and 7 bases, with 16 bases remaining between them. The CDR3 protein is CASSGFLGEQYF. The CDR3 DNA is TGTGCCAGTTCGGGGTTTTTGGGTGAGCAGTACTTC.

The V and J genes are TRBV6-5 and TRBJ1-4, with TRBD1 matching 8 bases. The CDR3 extends over 15 amino acids. V shed 4 bases and J 7 bases; nucleotides not matched to a gene: 8. The germline CDR1 and CDR2 sequences are MNHEY and SVGAGI. The CDR3 sequence: CASSSAGQETEKLFF. Here the CDR3 DNA reads TGTGCCAGCAGTTCCGCGGGACAGGAGACTGAAAAACTGTTTTTT.

CDR3 coding DNA: TGTGCCAGCAGCGTAGGACTCAGACTAGCGGGAGGGGAGACCCAGTACTTC. It specifies CASSVGLRLAGGETQYF. The chain carries TRBV9 and TRBJ2-5, with 14 positions matching TRBD2. Germline V gene data show CDR1 as SGDLS and CDR2 as YYNGEE. V lost 0 bases and J lost 5; bases outside the gene matches: 6. This CDR3 region has 17 residues. Based on the CDR3 plus reference TRBV9 and TRBJ2-5, the full variable domain is DSGVTQTPKHLITATGQRVTLRCSPRSGDLSVYWYQQSLDQGLQFLIQYYNGEERAKGNILERFSAQQFPDLHSELNLSSLELGDSALYFCASSVGLRLAGGETQYFGPGTRLLVL.

V usage is TRBV7-9 and J usage is TRBJ2-3, with D perhaps matching TRBD2 (6 bases). V lost 1 base and J 1 base, leaving 12 bases between the germline ends. The CDR3 sequence is 16 residues long. Germline V gene lookup returns CDR1 SEHNR and CDR2 FQNEAQ (reference sequence). The CDR3 nucleotides read TGTGCCAGCAGCTTAGATCTGGGGGGAGGCACAGATACGCAGTATTTT. Translating it yields CASSLDLGGGTDTQYF.

The V and J genes are TRBV11-2 and TRBJ2-7; TRBD1 aligns across 10 bases. The CDR3 length is 15 residues. Per germline, CDR1 SGHAT and CDR2 FQNNGV. J was trimmed by 2 bases and V by 3 bases; bases with no gene match: 4. The CDR3 nucleotides read TGTGCCAGCAGCTTGGGGACAGGGGCCACCTACGAGCAGTACTTC. Residues: CASSLGTGATYEQYF.

This chain joins TRBV27 and TRBJ2-7; the match to TRBD2 covers 7 bases. Germline values: CDR1 MNHEY, CDR2 SMNVEV (reference sequence). The junction had 15 bases not matched to a gene; V was cut back by 7 bases and J by 6 bases. CDR3 length: 15 amino acids. CDR3 amino acids: CASTIIGGIAAEQYF. The CDR3 nucleotides read TGTGCCAGCACCATTATCGGGGGGATAGCCGCCGAGCAGTACTTC.

The V gene is TRBV10-3, the J gene TRBJ2-7; TRBD1 matches at 8 bases. CDR3 length: 14 residues. Germline loops: CDR1 ENHRY, CDR2 SYGVKD. The V and J ends lost 6 bases and 2 bases, in that order; junction bases with no gene match: 6. In DNA, the CDR3 is TGTGCCATCAGATTACAGGGGGAGGCCTACGAGCAGTACTTC. Encoded protein: CAIRLQGEAYEQYF.